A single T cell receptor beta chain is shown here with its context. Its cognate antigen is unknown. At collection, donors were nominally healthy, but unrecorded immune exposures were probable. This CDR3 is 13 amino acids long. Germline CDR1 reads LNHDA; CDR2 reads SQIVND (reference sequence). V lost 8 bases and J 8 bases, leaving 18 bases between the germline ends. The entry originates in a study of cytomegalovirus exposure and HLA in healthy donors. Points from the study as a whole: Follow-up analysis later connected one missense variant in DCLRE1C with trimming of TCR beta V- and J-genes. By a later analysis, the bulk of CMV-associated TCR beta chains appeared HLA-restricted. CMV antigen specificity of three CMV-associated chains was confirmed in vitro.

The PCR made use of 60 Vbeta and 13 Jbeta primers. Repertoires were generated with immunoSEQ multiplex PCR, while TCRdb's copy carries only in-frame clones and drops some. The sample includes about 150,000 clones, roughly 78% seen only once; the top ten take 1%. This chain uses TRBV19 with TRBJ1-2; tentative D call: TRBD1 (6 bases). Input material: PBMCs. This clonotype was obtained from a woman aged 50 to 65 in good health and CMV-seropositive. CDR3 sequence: CASGSRGGEGYTF. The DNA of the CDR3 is TGTGCCAGTGGGTCGCGAGGGGGAGAAGGCTACACCTTC.